This T cell receptor beta chain was captured in a study of shared clonotypes between healthy human individuals. Study-level background: A donor's plate count was three for CD4 naive and three for CD4 memory; CD8 naive had two and CD8 memory one.

Division of CD4+ cells produced a CD45RA+ naive subset and a CD45RA-negative memory subset. Looked up from germline, CDR1 is SGHRS and CDR2 is YFSETQ. V lost 0 bases to trimming and J lost 3 bases; unmatched junction nucleotides: 2. This CDR3 has 14 amino acids. Notes on the study in general: A reduction in generation probabilities was seen for non-shared clonotypes relative to those shared by all four donors.

Only in-frame clones appear in the TCRdb table, and some are missing; sequencing was by immunoSEQ multiplex PCR. The sample holds around 750,000 clones, approximately 79% seen once. Notes on this clone: Its antigen is not known.

Sequencing was done on a sample of memory CD4+ T cells sorted from blood. Subset in this sample: CD45RA-negative fraction. The chain couples TRBV5-1 to TRBJ2-7; 8 bases fit TRBD2. This sequence was found in a woman aged 25 to 39 in good health. The CDR3 sequence is CASSLGLANYEQYF. In nucleotides, the CDR3 is TGCGCCAGCAGCTTGGGACTAGCGAACTACGAGCAGTACTTC.